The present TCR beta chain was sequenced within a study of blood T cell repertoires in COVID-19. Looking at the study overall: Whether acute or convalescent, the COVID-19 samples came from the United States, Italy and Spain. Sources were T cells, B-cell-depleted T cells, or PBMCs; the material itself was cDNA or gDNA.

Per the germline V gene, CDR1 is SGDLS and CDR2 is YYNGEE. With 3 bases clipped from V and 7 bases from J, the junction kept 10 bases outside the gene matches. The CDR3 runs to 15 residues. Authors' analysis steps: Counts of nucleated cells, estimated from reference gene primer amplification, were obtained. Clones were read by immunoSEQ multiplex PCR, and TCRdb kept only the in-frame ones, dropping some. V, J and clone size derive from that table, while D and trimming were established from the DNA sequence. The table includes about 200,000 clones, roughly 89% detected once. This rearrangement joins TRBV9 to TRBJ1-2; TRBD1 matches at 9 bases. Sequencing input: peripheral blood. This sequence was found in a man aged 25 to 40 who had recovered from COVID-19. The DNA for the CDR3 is TGTGCCAGCAGCGGCCGGGACAGGGATTTGTCTGGCTACACCTTC. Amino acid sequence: CASSGRDRDLSGYTF.